The 26 T cell receptor beta chains listed next were all sequenced from one sample in a study of control samples from healthy donors and cancer patients. Clones were read by immunoSEQ multiplex PCR, and TCRdb kept only the in-frame ones, dropping some. The repertoire holds 65,000 to 100,000 clones, 90% to 95% seen once, with around 17% in the top ten. Input material: blood. These receptors were taken from a man aged 50-59 years in good health.

CDR3 amino acids: CASPRPGPLSSGTDTQYF. CDR3 coding DNA: TGTGCCTCCCCCCGTCCAGGACCCTTATCATCAGGGACAGATACGCAGTATTTT. The rearrangement links TRBV21-1 to TRBJ2-3; the tabulated D call, TRBD1, remains unverified against the DNA. TRBV21-1 is a listed pseudogene. CDR3 length equals 18 residues.

The chain recombines TRBV18 with TRBJ2-6; 9 bases match TRBD1. Germline V gene data show CDR1 as KGHSH and CDR2 as LQKENI. The junction had 6 bases not matched to a gene; V was cut back by 2 bases and J by 4 bases. The CDR3 is 17 residues long. CDR3 nucleotides: TGTGCCAGCTCACCATTGGGACAGGGCATCGGGGCCAACGTCCTGACTTTC. Translating it yields CASSPLGQGIGANVLTF.

The chain combines TRBV6-2 or TRBV6-3 with TRBJ2-6, with 9 bases that match TRBD1. Germline CDR1 is MNHEY and CDR2 is SVGEGT. Trimming cost V 5 bases and J 2 bases; bases outside gene matches: 4. This CDR3 has 16 amino acids. CDR3 residues: CASSENRGPGANVLTF. In nucleotides, the CDR3 is TGTGCCAGCAGTGAGAACAGGGGGCCTGGGGCCAACGTCCTGACTTTC.

This chain joins TRBV6-1 and TRBJ1-6; no firm D call. Germline CDR1 is MNHNS and CDR2 is SASEGT. The CDR3 runs 15 residues. V was pared by 2 bases and J by 7 bases, with 12 bases between. Written as DNA, the CDR3 is TGTGCCAGCAGTGAACGACGGTTGGGGAATTCACCCCTCCACTTT. Amino acid sequence: CASSERRLGNSPLHF.

This clone was seen a single time. This chain connects TRBV7-9 to TRBJ1-1; TRBD1 is a possible D gene (6 bases). CDR1 and CDR2 from the germline V gene are SEHNR and FQNEAQ (reference sequence). The CDR3 sequence is 13 residues long. V was trimmed by 5 bases and J by 9 bases, leaving 16 bases between them. The CDR3 bases are TGTGCCAGCAGCAGGGACATGTCCATAAAAGCTTTCTTT. The encoded protein is CASSRDMSIKAFF.

J is TRBJ1-1 and V is TRBV19; D call uncertain. From germline, CDR1 is LNHDA and CDR2 SQIVND (reference sequence). With 3 bases removed from V and 1 base from J, the gap between germline ends came to 9 bases. The CDR3 totals 14 residues. CDR3 residues: CASSMGGENTEAFF. The CDR3 DNA is TGTGCCAGTAGTATGGGCGGCGAGAACACTGAAGCTTTCTTT.

This rearrangement joins TRBV6-6 to TRBJ1-2; tentatively, D is TRBD1 (5 bases). V was trimmed by 2 bases and J by 8 bases, leaving 12 bases between them. Per germline, CDR1 MNHNY and CDR2 SVGAGI (reference sequence). This CDR3 contains 13 residues. The DNA for the CDR3 is TGTGCCAGCAGTTACGGAGTGGGGGAGGGCTACACCTTC. It translates to CASSYGVGEGYTF.

The chain couples TRBV5-4 to TRBJ1-1, with TRBD1 identical over 8 bases. V lost 0 bases, J lost 9 bases, and 7 bases stayed unmatched. Germline CDR1 SGHNT, CDR2 YYREEE (reference sequence). This CDR3 contains 14 residues. CDR3 protein: CASSLAAGTGKAFF. The CDR3 DNA is TGTGCCAGCAGCTTGGCGGCCGGGACAGGAAAAGCTTTCTTT. Based on the CDR3 plus reference TRBV5-4 and TRBJ1-1, the full variable domain is ETGVTQSPTHLIKTRGQQVTLRCSSQSGHNTVSWYQQALGQGPQFIFQYYREEENGRGNFPPRFSGLQFPNYSSELNVNALELDDSALYLCASSLAAGTGKAFFGQGTRLTVV.

V and J are TRBV24-1 and TRBJ2-7, with 8 bases fitting TRBD1. The CDR3 extends over 13 amino acids. Germline V gene sequence: CDR1 KGHDR, CDR2 SFDVKD. Losses at the gene ends were 6 bases for V and 6 bases for J; bases not matched to a gene: 6. Written as DNA, the CDR3 is TGTGCCACCAGTAGACAGGGGATTAGCGAGCAGTACTTC. Translated: CATSRQGISEQYF.

This clone appeared a few times. The gene calls are TRBV7-9 and TRBJ1-5, with 11 positions matching TRBD1. CDR3 length equals 17 residues. The germline gives CDR1 SEHNR, CDR2 FQNEAQ (reference sequence). Trimming cost V 3 bases and J 0 bases; bases outside gene matches: 4. CDR3 DNA sequence: TGTGCCAGCAGCTTGGGACAGGGGGGATATAGCAATCAGCCCCAGCATTTT. It specifies CASSLGQGGYSNQPQHF. Combining the CDR3 with reference TRBV7-9 and TRBJ1-5 gives the whole variable domain DTGVSQNPRHKITKRGQNVTFRCDPISEHNRLYWYRQTLGQGPEFLTYFQNEAQLEKSRLLSDRFSAERPKGSFSTLEIQRTEQGDSAMYLCASSLGQGGYSNQPQHFGDGTRLSIL.

This sequence joins TRBV21-1 and TRBJ2-3; the table's TRBD2 call for D was not verified on the DNA. TRBV21-1 is designated a pseudogene. The CDR3 extends over 13 amino acids. The CDR3 here is CASSTPAVDTQYF. CDR3 sequence (DNA): TGTGCCAGCAGCACTCCAGCGGTTGATACGCAGTATTTT.

The rearrangement links TRBV6-5 to TRBJ1-6; 10 bases are a match to TRBD1. V lost 6 bases and J lost 9; bases outside the gene matches: 8. Per germline, CDR1 MNHEY and CDR2 SVGAGI. The CDR3 consists of 15 residues. The CDR3 here is CASSRQGQGTSPLHF. The CDR3 DNA is TGTGCCAGCAGCCGCCAGGGACAGGGGACTTCACCCCTCCACTTT.

This clone has a single count. The chain employs TRBV27 and TRBJ1-5; D is unresolved. Trimming took 3 bases from V and 1 from J, leaving 7 bases between them. Germline lookup yields CDR1 MNHEY and CDR2 SMNVEV (reference sequence). This CDR3 is built from 14 residues. CDR3 in DNA: TGTGCCAGCAGTTTCTCGAGCAGCAATCAGCCCCAGCATTTT. Translating gives CASSFSSSNQPQHF.

V is TRBV6-5 and J is TRBJ1-1; 7 bases align to TRBD1. Unmatched junction bases numbered 0, after V lost 1 base and J lost 4 bases. The length of the CDR3 is 13 residues. CDR1 and CDR2 (germline): MNHEY, SVGAGI. DNA for the CDR3: TGTGCCAGCAGTTACTACAGGGGCACTGAAGCTTTCTTT. It encodes CASSYYRGTEAFF.

The V and J genes are TRBV3-1 (or the pseudogene TRBV3-2) and TRBJ2-3; D assignment may be TRBD1 or TRBD2 (5 bases each). V was pared by 1 base and J by 1 base, with 9 bases between. The CDR3 length is 15 residues. Germline values: CDR1 LGHDT, CDR2 YNNKEL (reference sequence). CDR3 loop: CASSQAGLRTDTQYF. DNA of the CDR3: TGTGCCAGCAGCCAAGCGGGGCTTCGCACAGATACGCAGTATTTT.

This chain joins TRBV11-1 and TRBJ1-5; possibly TRBD1 for D (5 bases). Germline lookup yields CDR1 SGHAT and CDR2 FQDESV (reference sequence). With 5 bases removed from V and 4 bases from J, the gap between germline ends came to 9 bases. The CDR3 extends over 13 amino acids. The CDR3 DNA reads TGTGCCAGCAGCCGGGGGTTAAATCAGCCCCAGCATTTT. This translates into CASSRGLNQPQHF.

This chain links TRBV25-1 with TRBJ1-1, with D unresolved. Deletions cut 3 bases from V and 4 bases from J, with 12 bases between. Germline lookup yields CDR1 MGHDK and CDR2 SYGVNS. The CDR3 sequence is 14 residues long. The CDR3 loop reads CASSDQKHSTEAFF. For the CDR3, the DNA is TGTGCCAGCAGTGACCAAAAACATAGCACTGAAGCTTTCTTT.

The gene calls are TRBV5-1 and TRBJ2-1; unclear D gene. Trimming removed 1 base at V and 6 bases at J, with 14 bases between. CDR1 and CDR2 (germline): SGHRS, YFSETQ. The CDR3 runs 15 residues. This CDR3 reads CASSLSGPAVNEQFF. DNA of the CDR3: TGCGCCAGCAGCTTGTCCGGCCCCGCTGTCAATGAGCAGTTCTTC.

The V call is TRBV10-1, the J call TRBJ2-1, with D maybe TRBD2 (6 bases). Trimming pared 5 bases from V and 3 bases from J, leaving 8 bases between. The CDR3 is 13 residues long. Germline CDR1 is WNHNN and CDR2 is SYGVQD (reference sequence). CDR3 nucleotides: TGCGCCAGCAGTAGGGGACTCTACAATGAGCAGTTCTTC. Translation gives CASSRGLYNEQFF.

The V call is TRBV2, the J call TRBJ1-6; 9 nucleotides align to TRBD1. Looked up from germline, CDR1 is SNHLY and CDR2 is FYNNEI. The V and J ends lost 1 base and 10 bases, in that order; junction bases with no gene match: 8. This CDR3 spans 16 amino acids. The CDR3 DNA reads as TGTGCCAGCAGTGAAGGTGGGACAGGGTTTTTCTCACCCCTCCACTTT. Translation gives CASSEGGTGFFSPLHF.

The chain uses TRBV7-2 and TRBJ1-2; D is ambiguous. CDR1 and CDR2 (germline): SGHTA, FQGNSA. The CDR3 runs 12 residues. V lost 5 bases to trimming and J lost 5 bases, with 9 bases between them. CDR3 sequence (DNA): TGTGCCAGCAGCCCATCGTCTTATGGCTACACCTTC. Translation gives CASSPSSYGYTF.

J is TRBJ2-7 and V is TRBV5-1; possible D gene TRBD1, 6 bases. Germline CDR1 and CDR2: SGHRS and YFSETQ. The V gene lost 2 bases and the J gene lost 2 bases, with 14 bases spanning the gap. This CDR3 has 15 residues. CDR3 amino acids: CASSFLDSRTYEQYF. CDR3 sequence (DNA): TGCGCCAGCAGCTTCCTGGACAGTAGAACCTACGAGCAGTACTTC.

V is TRBV10-3 and J is TRBJ2-3, with 8 bases lining up with TRBD2. The ends lost 3 bases at V and 14 bases at J; junction bases unmatched: 10. Germline V gene lookup returns CDR1 ENHRY and CDR2 SYGVKD. The CDR3 is made up of 13 amino acids. CDR3 sequence reads: CAISETERGMRYF. CDR3 DNA: TGTGCCATCAGTGAAACAGAGCGGGGGATGAGGTATTTT.

This chain links TRBV24-1 with TRBJ2-3; TRBD1 matches at 7 bases. The CDR3 runs 19 residues. Trimming removed 1 base from V and 5 bases from J; junction bases left unmatched: 17. Germline CDR1 is KGHDR and CDR2 is SFDVKD. DNA for the CDR3: TGTGCCACCAGTGATTTCCCCACAGGGGACGCTCTAAGGAGAGATACGCAGTATTTT. Translated: CATSDFPTGDALRRDTQYF.

This sequence joins TRBV19 and TRBJ1-2; D might be TRBD1 (5 bases). The germline gives CDR1 LNHDA, CDR2 SQIVND (reference sequence). This CDR3 has 15 amino acids. The V end was cut by 3 bases, the J end by 1 base, with 12 bases between. DNA of the CDR3: TGTGCCAGTAGTATGGGCCCGGGACTTAACTATGGCTACACCTTC. Translated, it gives CASSMGPGLNYGYTF. The full variable domain, rest sourced from reference TRBV19 and TRBJ1-2, is DGGITQSPKYLFRKEGQNVTLSCEQNLNHDAMYWYRQDPGQGLRLIYYSQIVNDFQKGDIAEGYSVSREKKESFPLTVTSAQKNPTAFYLCASSMGPGLNYGYTFGSGTRLTVV.

This rearrangement joins TRBV20-1 to TRBJ1-1; 7 bases align to TRBD1. The CDR3 extends over 11 amino acids. The V gene's germline CDR1 is DFQATT and CDR2 SNEGSKA (reference sequence). The ends lost 5 bases at V and 4 bases at J; junction bases unmatched: 1. The CDR3 loop is CSARDSTEAFF. In DNA form, the CDR3 reads TGCAGTGCTCGGGACAGCACTGAAGCTTTCTTT.